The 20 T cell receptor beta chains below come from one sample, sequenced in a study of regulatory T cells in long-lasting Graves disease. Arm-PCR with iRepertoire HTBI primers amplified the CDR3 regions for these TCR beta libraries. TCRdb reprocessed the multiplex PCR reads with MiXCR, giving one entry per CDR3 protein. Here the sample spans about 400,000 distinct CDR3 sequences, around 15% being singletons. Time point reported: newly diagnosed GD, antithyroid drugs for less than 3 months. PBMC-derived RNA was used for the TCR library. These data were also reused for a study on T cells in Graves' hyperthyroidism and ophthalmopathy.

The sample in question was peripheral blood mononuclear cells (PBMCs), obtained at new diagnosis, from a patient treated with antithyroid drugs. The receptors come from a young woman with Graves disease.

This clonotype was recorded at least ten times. CDR3: CASSPRRMGGGNQPQHF. CDR3 DNA: TGTGCCAGCAGCCCTAGACGTATGGGGGGTGGCAATCAGCCCCAGCATTTT. The rearrangement uses TRBV7-8 and TRBJ1-5; possibly TRBD1 for D (5 bases). Germline V gene sequence: CDR1 SGHVS, CDR2 FQNEAQ. V was shortened by 5 bases and J by 2 bases, with 19 bases between the two germline ends. The CDR3 spans 17 residues.

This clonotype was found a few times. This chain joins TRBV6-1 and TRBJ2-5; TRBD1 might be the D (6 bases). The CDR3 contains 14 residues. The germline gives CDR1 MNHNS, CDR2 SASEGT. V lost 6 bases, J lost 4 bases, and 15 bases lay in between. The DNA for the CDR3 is TGTGCCAGCAGACTACAGGGTGTTCCAGAGACCCAGTACTTC. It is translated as CASRLQGVPETQYF.

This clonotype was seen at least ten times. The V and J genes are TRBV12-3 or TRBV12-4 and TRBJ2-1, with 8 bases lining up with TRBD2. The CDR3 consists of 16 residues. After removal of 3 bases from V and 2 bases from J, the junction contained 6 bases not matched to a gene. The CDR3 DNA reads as TGTGCCAGCAGTTTGCGCGGGGGGACGACCTACAATGAGCAGTTCTTC. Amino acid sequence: CASSLRGGTTYNEQFF.

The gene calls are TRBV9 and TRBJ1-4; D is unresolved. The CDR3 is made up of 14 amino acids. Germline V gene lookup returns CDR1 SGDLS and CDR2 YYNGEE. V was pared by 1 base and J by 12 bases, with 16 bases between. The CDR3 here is CASSVQASSGELFF. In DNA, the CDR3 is TGTGCCAGCAGCGTACAGGCTAGTTCCGGGGAACTGTTTTTT.

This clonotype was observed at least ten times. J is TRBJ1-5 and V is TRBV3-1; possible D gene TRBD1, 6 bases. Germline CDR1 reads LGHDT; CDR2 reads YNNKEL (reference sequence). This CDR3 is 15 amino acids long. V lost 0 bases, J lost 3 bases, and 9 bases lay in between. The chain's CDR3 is CASSQEGGPNQPQHF. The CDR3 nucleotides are TGTGCCAGCAGCCAAGAAGGGGGTCCCAATCAGCCCCAGCATTTT.

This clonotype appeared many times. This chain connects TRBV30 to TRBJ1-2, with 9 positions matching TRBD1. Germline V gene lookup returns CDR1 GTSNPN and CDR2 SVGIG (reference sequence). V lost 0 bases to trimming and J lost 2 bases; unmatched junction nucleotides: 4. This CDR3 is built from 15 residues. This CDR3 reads CAWSVGTGNNYGYTF. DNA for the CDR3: TGTGCCTGGAGTGTCGGGACAGGGAACAACTATGGCTACACCTTC.

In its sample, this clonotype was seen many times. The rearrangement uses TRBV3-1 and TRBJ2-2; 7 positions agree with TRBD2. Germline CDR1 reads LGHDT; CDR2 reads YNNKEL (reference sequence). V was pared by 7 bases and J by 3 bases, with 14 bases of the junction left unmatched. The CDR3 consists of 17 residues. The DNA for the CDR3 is TGTGCCAGCACCTCACTTCTTACGGGGGGTTACACCGGGGAGCTGTTTTTT. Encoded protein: CASTSLLTGGYTGELFF.

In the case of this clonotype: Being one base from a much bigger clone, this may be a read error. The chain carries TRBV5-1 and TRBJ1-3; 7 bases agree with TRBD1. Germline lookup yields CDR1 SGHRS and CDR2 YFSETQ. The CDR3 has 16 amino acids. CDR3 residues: CASSLAGGTAGDTIYF. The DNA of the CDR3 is TGCGCCAGCAGCTTGGCGGGAGGGACAGCTGGAGACACCATATATTTT.

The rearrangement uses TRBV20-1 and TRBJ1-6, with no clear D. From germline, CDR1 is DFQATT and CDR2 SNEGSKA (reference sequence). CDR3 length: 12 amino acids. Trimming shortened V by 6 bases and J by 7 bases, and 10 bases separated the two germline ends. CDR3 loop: CSAGRSNSPLHF. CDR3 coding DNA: TGCAGTGCCGGCAGGAGCAATTCACCCCTCCACTTT.

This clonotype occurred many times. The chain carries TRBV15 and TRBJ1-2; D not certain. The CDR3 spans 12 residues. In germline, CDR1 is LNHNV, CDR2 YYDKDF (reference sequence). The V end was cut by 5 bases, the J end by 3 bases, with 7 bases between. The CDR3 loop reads CATSDGYYGYTF. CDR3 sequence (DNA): TGTGCCACCAGCGACGGATACTATGGCTACACCTTC.

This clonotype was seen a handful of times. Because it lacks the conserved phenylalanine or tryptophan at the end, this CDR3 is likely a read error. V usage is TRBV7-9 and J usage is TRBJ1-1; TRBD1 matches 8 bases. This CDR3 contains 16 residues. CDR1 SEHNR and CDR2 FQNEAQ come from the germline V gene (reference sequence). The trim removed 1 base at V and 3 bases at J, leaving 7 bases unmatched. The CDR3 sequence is CASSLVAGGRDTEAFL. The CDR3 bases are TGTGCCAGCAGCTTAGTGGCAGGGGGCCGGGACACTGAAGCTTTCCTT.

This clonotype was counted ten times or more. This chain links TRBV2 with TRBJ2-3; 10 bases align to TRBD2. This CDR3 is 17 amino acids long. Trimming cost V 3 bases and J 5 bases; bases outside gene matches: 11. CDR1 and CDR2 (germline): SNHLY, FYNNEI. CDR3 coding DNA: TGTGCCAGCAGTGATTTAGGGCTAGCGGGAGTAGAAGATACGCAGTATTTT. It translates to CASSDLGLAGVEDTQYF.

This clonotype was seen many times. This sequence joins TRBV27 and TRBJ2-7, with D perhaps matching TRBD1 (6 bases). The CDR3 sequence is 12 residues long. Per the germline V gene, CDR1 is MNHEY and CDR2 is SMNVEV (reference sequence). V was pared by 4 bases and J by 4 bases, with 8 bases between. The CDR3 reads CASSSDSYEQYF. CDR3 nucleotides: TGTGCCAGCAGTTCGGACAGTTACGAGCAGTACTTC.

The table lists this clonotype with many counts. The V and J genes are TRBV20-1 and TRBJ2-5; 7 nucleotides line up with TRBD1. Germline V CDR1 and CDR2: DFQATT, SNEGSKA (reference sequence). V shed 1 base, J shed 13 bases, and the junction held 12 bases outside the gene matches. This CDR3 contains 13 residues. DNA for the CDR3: TGCAGTGCTAGAGTTTGGGACAGCCCGAGCCCGTACTTC. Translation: CSARVWDSPSPYF.

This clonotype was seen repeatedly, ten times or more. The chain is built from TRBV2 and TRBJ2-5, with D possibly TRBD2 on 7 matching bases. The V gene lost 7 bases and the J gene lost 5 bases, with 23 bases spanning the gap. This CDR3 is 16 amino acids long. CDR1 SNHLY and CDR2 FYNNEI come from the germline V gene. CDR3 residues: CASTLGGGLRTETQYF. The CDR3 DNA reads TGTGCCAGCACCCTAGGGGGGGGACTCCGGACTGAGACCCAGTACTTC. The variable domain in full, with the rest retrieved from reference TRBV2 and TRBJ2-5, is EPEVTQTPSHQVTQMGQEVILRCVPISNHLYFYWYRQILGQKVEFLVSFYNNEISEKSEIFDDQFSVERPDGSNFTLKIRSTKLEDSAMYFCASTLGGGLRTETQYFGPGTRLLVL.

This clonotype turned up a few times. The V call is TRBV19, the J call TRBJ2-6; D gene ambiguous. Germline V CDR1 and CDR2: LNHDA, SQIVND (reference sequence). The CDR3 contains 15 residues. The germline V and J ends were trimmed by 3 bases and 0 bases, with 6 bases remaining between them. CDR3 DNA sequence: TGTGCCAGTAGTATGCTGCGCTCTGGGGCCAACGTCCTGACTTTC. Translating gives CASSMLRSGANVLTF.

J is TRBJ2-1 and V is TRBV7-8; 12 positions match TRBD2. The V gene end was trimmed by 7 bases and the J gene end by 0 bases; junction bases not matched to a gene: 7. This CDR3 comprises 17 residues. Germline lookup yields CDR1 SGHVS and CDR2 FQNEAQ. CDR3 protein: CASKLAGGRSSYNEQFF. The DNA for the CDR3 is TGTGCCAGCAAGCTAGCGGGGGGGAGGAGCTCCTACAATGAGCAGTTCTTC.

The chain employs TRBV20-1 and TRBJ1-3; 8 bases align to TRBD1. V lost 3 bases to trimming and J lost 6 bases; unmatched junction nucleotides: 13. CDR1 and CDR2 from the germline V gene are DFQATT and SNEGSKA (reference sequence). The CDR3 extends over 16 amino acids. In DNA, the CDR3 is TGCAGTGCTAGGCTCGCCCCTGGACAGGGTTTAAACACCATATATTTT. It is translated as CSARLAPGQGLNTIYF.

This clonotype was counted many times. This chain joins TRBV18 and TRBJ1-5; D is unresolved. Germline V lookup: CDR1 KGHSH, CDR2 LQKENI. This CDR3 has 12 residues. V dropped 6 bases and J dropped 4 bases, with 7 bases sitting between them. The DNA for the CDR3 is TGTGCCAGCTCCATGCAGAATCAGCCCCAGCATTTT. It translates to CASSMQNQPQHF.

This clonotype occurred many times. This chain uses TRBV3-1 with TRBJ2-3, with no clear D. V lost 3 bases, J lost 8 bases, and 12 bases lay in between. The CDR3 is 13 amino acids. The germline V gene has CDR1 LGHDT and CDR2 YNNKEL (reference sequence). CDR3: CASSQPVMGTQYF. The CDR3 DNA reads TGTGCCAGCAGCCAGCCCGTGATGGGTACGCAGTATTTT.